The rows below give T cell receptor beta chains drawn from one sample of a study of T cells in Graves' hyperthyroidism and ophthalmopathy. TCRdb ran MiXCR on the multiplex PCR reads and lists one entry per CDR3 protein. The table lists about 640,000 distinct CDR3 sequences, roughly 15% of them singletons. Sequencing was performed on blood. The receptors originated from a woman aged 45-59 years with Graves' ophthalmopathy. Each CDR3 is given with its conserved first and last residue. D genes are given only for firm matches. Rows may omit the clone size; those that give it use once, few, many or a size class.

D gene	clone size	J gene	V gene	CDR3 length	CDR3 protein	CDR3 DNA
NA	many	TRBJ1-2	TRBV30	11	CAWNTFYGYTF	TGTGCCTGGAACACCTTTTATGGCTACACCTTC
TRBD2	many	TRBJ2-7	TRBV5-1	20	CASSLDPLTSGRTSPYEQYF	TGCGCCAGCAGCTTGGACCCTTTGACTAGCGGGAGGACGAGCCCCTACGAGCAGTACTTC
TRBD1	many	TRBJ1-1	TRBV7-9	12	CAWDRGWTEAFF	TGTGCATGGGACAGGGGATGGACTGAAGCTTTCTTT
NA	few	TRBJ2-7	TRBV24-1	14	CATSGPGATYEQYF	TGTGCCACCAGTGGTCCCGGGGCAACCTACGAGCAGTACTTC
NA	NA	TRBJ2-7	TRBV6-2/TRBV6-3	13	CASSYFRGREQYF	TGTGCCAGCAGTTACTTTCGGGGCAGGGAGCAGTACTTC
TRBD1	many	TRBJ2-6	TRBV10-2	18	CASRLPGQGSSGANVLTF	TGCGCCAGCAGGCTCCCGGGACAGGGAAGCTCTGGGGCCAACGTCCTGACTTTC
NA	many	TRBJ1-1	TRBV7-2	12	CASSPAYTEAFF	TGTGCCAGCAGTCCAGCATACACTGAAGCTTTCTTT
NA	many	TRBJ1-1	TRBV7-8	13	CASTYGGRAEAFF	TGTGCCAGCACCTACGGGGGAAGGGCTGAAGCTTTCTTT
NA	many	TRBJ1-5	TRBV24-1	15	CATSEGSYSNQPQHF	TGTGCCACCAGTGAAGGGAGCTATAGCAATCAGCCCCAGCATTTT
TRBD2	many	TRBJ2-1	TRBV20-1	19	CSARDRLAGKGSSYNEQFF	TGCAGTGCTAGAGATCGTCTAGCGGGAAAGGGTTCCTCCTACAATGAGCAGTTCTTC
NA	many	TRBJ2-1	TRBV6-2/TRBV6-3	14	CASRELAVHNEQFF	TGTGCCAGCAGAGAACTAGCAGTTCACAATGAGCAGTTCTTC
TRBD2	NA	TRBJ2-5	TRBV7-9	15	CASSIAGGPQETQYF	TGTGCCAGTAGTATAGCGGGAGGGCCCCAAGAGACCCAGTACTTC
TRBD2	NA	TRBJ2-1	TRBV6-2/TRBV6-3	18	CASRSIAGGPSSYNEQFF	TGTGCCAGCAGATCCATAGCGGGAGGTCCTAGCTCCTACAATGAGCAGTTCTTC
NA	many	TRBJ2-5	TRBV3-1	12	CASRLEQETQYF	TGTGCCAGCAGGCTTGAGCAAGAGACCCAGTACTTC
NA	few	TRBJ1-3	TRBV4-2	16	CASSQGGGGSGNTIYF	TGTGCCAGCAGCCAAGGGGGCGGGGGCTCTGGAAACACCATATATTTT
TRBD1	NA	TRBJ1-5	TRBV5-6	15	CASSPGDRGYQPQHF	TGTGCCAGCAGCCCGGGGGACAGGGGTTATCAGCCCCAGCATTTT
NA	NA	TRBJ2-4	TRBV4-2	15	CASSLNQGEENIQYF	TGTGCCAGCAGCCTAAACCAGGGGGAGGAGAACATTCAGTACTTC
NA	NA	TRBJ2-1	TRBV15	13	CAAGRGGYNEQFF	TGTGCCGCCGGGCGGGGCGGGTACAATGAGCAGTTCTTC
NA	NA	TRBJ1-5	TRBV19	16	CASSTRQALPNQPQHF	TGTGCCAGTAGTACCCGACAGGCCCTTCCGAATCAGCCCCAGCATTTT